These 27 T cell receptor beta chains originate from one sample sequenced in a study of T cells in Graves' hyperthyroidism and ophthalmopathy. Researchers took RNA transcripts and amplified the TCR beta CDR3 regions from them. The primer set for the first-round RT-PCR of the TCR CDR3 was HTBI. TCRdb re-called the multiplex PCR reads through MiXCR, storing one row per CDR3 protein. The sample lists under 550,000 distinct CDR3 sequences; nearly 20% were seen once. Sequenced: blood. These receptors were collected from a middle-aged man with Graves' ophthalmopathy.

V gene TRBV12-3 or TRBV12-4 combines with J gene TRBJ1-4; D unresolved. CDR3 length: 14 amino acids. V was trimmed by 7 bases and J by 0 bases, leaving 9 bases between them. The CDR3 spells CASNLHATNEKLFF. In DNA form, the CDR3 reads TGTGCCAGCAACCTACATGCAACTAATGAAAAACTGTTTTTT.

The J gene is TRBJ2-2, the V gene TRBV2, with D unclear. CDR1 SNHLY and CDR2 FYNNEI come from the germline V gene. This CDR3 region has 10 residues. V was clipped by 4 bases and J by 10 bases, with 4 bases between them. The CDR3 DNA is TGTGCCAGCAGTGTCGCGGAGCTGTTTTTT. Translating gives CASSVAELFF.

There are a few counts of this clonotype. The rearrangement joins TRBV5-1 to TRBJ2-1; D perhaps matches TRBD1 (6 bases). Trimming cost V 1 base and J 6 bases, with 11 bases left between them. Germline lookup yields CDR1 SGHRS and CDR2 YFSETQ. The CDR3 has 14 residues. The CDR3 DNA reads as TGCGCCAGCAGCTTGACAGGGTGGGGCAATGAGCAGTTCTTC. Translating it yields CASSLTGWGNEQFF.

This clonotype appeared a few times. CDR3 protein: CASSWTGDGNTIYF. The DNA of the CDR3 is TGTGCCAGCAGCTGGACAGGGGATGGAAACACCATATATTTT. The chain joins TRBV2 to TRBJ1-3, with 9 bases lining up with TRBD1. CDR3 size: 14 residues. V lost 6 bases to trimming and J lost 3 bases; unmatched junction nucleotides: 3. Per the germline V gene, CDR1 is SNHLY and CDR2 is FYNNEI.

This clonotype has a handful of counts. This chain uses TRBV9 with TRBJ1-2, with no clear D. The CDR3 consists of 13 residues. Germline-derived CDR1 and CDR2 are SGDLS and YYNGEE. Between the trimmed V and J ends, which lost 4 bases and 7 bases, there was a span of 14 bases. CDR3 sequence (DNA): TGTGCCAGCAGCCCGGCCCGGGCCTTTGGCTACACCTTC. Translation gives CASSPARAFGYTF.

Ten or more counts support this clonotype. The chain recombines TRBV3-1 with TRBJ2-1, with no clear D. The V gene's germline CDR1 is LGHDT and CDR2 YNNKEL (reference sequence). V lost 1 base and J lost 7, with 5 bases in between. The CDR3 sequence is 12 residues long. CDR3 protein: CASSQVTNEQFF. The CDR3 DNA sequence: TGTGCCAGCAGCCAAGTCACGAATGAGCAGTTCTTC.

V usage is TRBV27 and J usage is TRBJ1-5; TRBD1 might be the D (5 bases). Germline V gives CDR1 MNHEY, CDR2 SMNVEV (reference sequence). The CDR3 runs 12 residues. V lost 6 bases to trimming and J lost 4 bases, with 7 bases between them. Here the CDR3 DNA reads TGTGCCAGCAGGGGGCTTAATCAGCCCCAGCATTTT. This gives the protein CASRGLNQPQHF.

In this sample, this clonotype turned up once. Possible read error: a much larger clone is one base away. The chain has TRBV20-1 and TRBJ2-3; possible D gene TRBD2, 5 bases. Trimming cost V 8 bases and J 2 bases, with 17 bases left between them. From germline, CDR1 is DFQATT and CDR2 SNEGSKA (reference sequence). This CDR3 contains 14 residues. The CDR3 DNA reads TGCAGTAGAACCAGCGGTTTTCTCACAGATACGCAGTATTTT. This translates into CSRTSGFLTDTQYF.

The CDR3 DNA follows: TGCAGTGCTAGAGATAGCCTAGAAGTTAAGAACGTTGAAGCTTTCTTT. Translated: CSARDSLEVKNVEAFF. The chain carries TRBV20-1 and TRBJ1-1, with D uncertain. CDR3 length equals 16 residues. Germline V CDR1 and CDR2: DFQATT, SNEGSKA (reference sequence). V lost 0 bases, J lost 7 bases, and 21 bases lay in between.

This clonotype has a count of ten or more. J is TRBJ2-7 and V is TRBV3-1; 8 bases are a match to TRBD2. J gave up 4 bases and V 4 bases, and 12 bases lay outside the gene matches. The germline gives CDR1 LGHDT, CDR2 YNNKEL (reference sequence). This CDR3 region has 16 residues. The CDR3 DNA reads as TGTGCCAGCAGCCCCCCCGTAGCGGGGACGGTTTACGAGCAGTACTTC. Amino acid sequence: CASSPPVAGTVYEQYF.

V and J are TRBV28 and TRBJ2-7, with a weak D call TRBD1 (6 bases). Trimming stripped 2 bases from V and 4 bases from J, with 15 bases between. The CDR3 length is 15 residues. Germline values: CDR1 MDHEN, CDR2 SYDVKM. CDR3 sequence: CASSLQGFSYYEQYF. The DNA of the CDR3 is TGTGCCAGCAGTTTACAGGGGTTTTCATATTACGAGCAGTACTTC.

CDR3 sequence reads: CASGYPPTGTSGSGVETQYF. DNA of the CDR3: TGTGCCAGCGGATACCCCCCTACCGGGACTAGCGGGAGCGGGGTAGAGACCCAGTACTTC. V usage is TRBV11-2 and J usage is TRBJ2-5, with 14 bases matching TRBD2. Germline CDR1 and CDR2: SGHAT and FQNNGV. V gave up 8 bases and J gave up 4 bases; unmatched junction bases: 21. The CDR3 spans 20 residues.

At least ten counts were recorded for this clonotype. The DNA of the CDR3 is TGCGCCAGCAGCTTCAACCAGGGTGGAGCGGCAGCTTTCTTT. Protein sequence: CASSFNQGGAAAFF. This chain connects TRBV5-1 to TRBJ1-1, with D tentatively TRBD1 (5 bases). From germline, CDR1 is SGHRS and CDR2 YFSETQ. This CDR3 has 14 amino acids. V was cut by 2 bases and J by 10 bases, with 18 bases left in between.

This clonotype was counted at least ten times. The chain uses TRBV11-2 and TRBJ1-3; D possibly corresponds to TRBD1 (6 bases). The germline gives CDR1 SGHAT, CDR2 FQNNGV. The CDR3 sequence is 14 residues long. V was shortened by 9 bases and J by 0 bases, with 12 bases between the two germline ends. CDR3 coding DNA: TGTGCCAGTGGCAGGGGATACTCTGGAAACACCATATATTTT. It translates to CASGRGYSGNTIYF.

This clonotype was seen a handful of times. The rearrangement uses TRBV20-1 and TRBJ2-7; D not resolved. Trimming removed 5 bases at V and 3 bases at J, with 14 bases between. Germline-derived CDR1 and CDR2 are DFQATT and SNEGSKA (reference sequence). The CDR3 spans 13 residues. The CDR3 spells CSASVRTIYEQYF. The CDR3 DNA reads TGCAGTGCTTCTGTGCGTACCATCTACGAGCAGTACTTC.

V usage is TRBV20-1 and J usage is TRBJ2-1; 8 positions agree with TRBD2. The germline gives CDR1 DFQATT, CDR2 SNEGSKA (reference sequence). V lost 2 bases to trimming and J lost 3 bases; unmatched junction nucleotides: 18. The length of the CDR3 is 19 residues. The CDR3 DNA reads TGCAGTGCTAGACCCAGCGGGGGTAGATTTTCTTACTTCTACAATGAGCAGTTCTTC. Residues: CSARPSGGRFSYFYNEQFF.

The V gene is TRBV11-2, the J gene TRBJ2-7; perhaps TRBD1 as D (5 bases). The CDR3 runs to 14 residues. V was trimmed by 5 bases and J by 1 base, leaving 12 bases between them. The germline V gene encodes CDR1 SGHAT and CDR2 FQNNGV. DNA for the CDR3: TGTGCCAGCAGCCGATGGCAGGGTTCCTACGAGCAGTACTTC. Its translation: CASSRWQGSYEQYF.

There are many counts of this clonotype. This sequence joins TRBV6-1 and TRBJ1-2, with 9 bases fitting TRBD1. This CDR3 has 16 residues. The V segment lost 2 bases and the J segment 4 bases; nucleotides outside the gene matches: 8. The germline V gene encodes CDR1 MNHNS and CDR2 SASEGT. The CDR3 sequence is CASSELGQGIVYGYTF. The DNA of the CDR3 is TGTGCCAGCAGTGAATTAGGACAGGGGATCGTCTATGGCTACACCTTC.

V usage is TRBV4-3 and J usage is TRBJ2-3, with D perhaps matching TRBD1 (5 bases). This CDR3 spans 15 amino acids. Trimming left V 2 bases short and J 2 bases short, with 11 bases between. Germline V lookup: CDR1 LGHNA, CDR2 YSLEER. The CDR3 DNA reads TGCGCCAGCAGCCAAACCGGACACTCCACAGATACGCAGTATTTT. Amino acid sequence: CASSQTGHSTDTQYF.

The chain uses TRBV4-3 and TRBJ2-3, with TRBD2 as a possible D gene (6 bases). This CDR3 is 17 amino acids long. Trimming cost V 1 base and J 1 base, with 15 bases left between them. Germline CDR1 and CDR2: LGHNA and YSLEER. DNA of the CDR3: TGCGCCAGCAGCCAAGGTGTCCGGGAGATGGGCACAGATACGCAGTATTTT. It yields the protein CASSQGVREMGTDTQYF.

This clonotype has more than one count but fewer than ten. The rearrangement uses TRBV9 and TRBJ2-5; maybe TRBD2 (6 bases). With 0 bases removed from V and 0 bases from J, the gap between germline ends came to 12 bases. Looked up from germline, CDR1 is SGDLS and CDR2 is YYNGEE. This CDR3 is 16 amino acids long. CDR3: CASSVESGGNQETQYF. CDR3 bases: TGTGCCAGCAGCGTAGAGAGTGGGGGGAACCAAGAGACCCAGTACTTC.

Only a few counts were recorded for this clonotype. The V call is TRBV12-3 or TRBV12-4, the J call TRBJ2-5; D assignment may be TRBD1 or TRBD2 (5 bases each). V gave up 3 bases and J gave up 5 bases, with 16 bases separating them. The CDR3 spans 15 residues. CDR3 region: CASSFWGRAGETQYF. The CDR3, as DNA: TGTGCCAGCAGTTTTTGGGGCAGGGCGGGTGAGACCCAGTACTTC.

J is TRBJ1-4 and V is TRBV12-3 or TRBV12-4, with D possibly matching TRBD1 (6 bases). The V end was cut by 7 bases, the J end by 8 bases, with 11 bases between. The CDR3 runs to 12 residues. The CDR3 DNA reads as TGTGCCAGCACCCAGGGGAGAGAAAAACTGTTTTTT. Protein sequence: CASTQGREKLFF.

This clonotype was detected many times. The V and J genes are TRBV5-5 and TRBJ1-1; tentatively, D is TRBD1 (5 bases). V lost 0 bases, J lost 0 bases, and 12 bases lay in between. The CDR3 is 16 residues long. Per the germline V gene, CDR1 is SGHKS and CDR2 is YYEKEE (reference sequence). In nucleotides, the CDR3 is TGTGCCAGCAGCTTGGGCCAGGGAGTCATGAACACTGAAGCTTTCTTT. This encodes CASSLGQGVMNTEAFF.

The table lists this clonotype with a few counts. This chain joins TRBV29-1 and TRBJ2-2, with 12 positions matching TRBD2. Trimming took 6 bases from V and 6 from J; bases not matched to a gene: 8. Germline V gene sequence: CDR1 SQVTM, CDR2 ANQGSEA. The CDR3 length is 15 residues. CDR3 sequence (DNA): TGCAGCGTCGCGGGACTAGCGGGTTGGTCCGGGGAGCTGTTTTTT. This gives the protein CSVAGLAGWSGELFF.

The V call is TRBV27, the J call TRBJ2-5, with TRBD2 matching over 9 bases. The CDR3 sequence is 17 residues long. V lost 2 bases and J lost 5; bases outside the gene matches: 12. CDR1 is MNHEY and CDR2 is SMNVEV in the germline V gene (reference sequence). This chain's CDR3 is CASSLRASGAGGETQYF. The CDR3 bases are TGTGCCAGCAGTTTAAGGGCTAGCGGGGCCGGGGGGGAGACCCAGTACTTC.

This clonotype appeared many times. V and J are TRBV2 and TRBJ1-5, with D unclear. V was pared by 7 bases and J by 7 bases, with 14 bases between. The germline CDR1 and CDR2 sequences are SNHLY and FYNNEI. This CDR3 has 13 residues. This chain's CDR3 is CASTGEATQPQHF. The CDR3 DNA reads as TGTGCCAGCACTGGGGAGGCGACCCAGCCCCAGCATTTT.